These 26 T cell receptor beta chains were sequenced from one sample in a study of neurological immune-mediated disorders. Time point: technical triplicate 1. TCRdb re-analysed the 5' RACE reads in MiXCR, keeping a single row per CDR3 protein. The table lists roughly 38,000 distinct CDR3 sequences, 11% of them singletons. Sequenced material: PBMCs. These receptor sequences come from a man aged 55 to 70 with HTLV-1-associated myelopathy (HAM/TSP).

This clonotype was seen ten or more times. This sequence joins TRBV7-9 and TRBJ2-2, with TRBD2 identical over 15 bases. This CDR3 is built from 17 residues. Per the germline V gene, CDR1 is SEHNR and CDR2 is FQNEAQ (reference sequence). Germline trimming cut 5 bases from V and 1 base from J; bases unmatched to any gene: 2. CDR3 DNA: TGTGCCAGCAGCGGACTAGCGGGAGGGAGGAACACCGGGGAGCTGTTTTTT. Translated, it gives CASSGLAGGRNTGELFF.

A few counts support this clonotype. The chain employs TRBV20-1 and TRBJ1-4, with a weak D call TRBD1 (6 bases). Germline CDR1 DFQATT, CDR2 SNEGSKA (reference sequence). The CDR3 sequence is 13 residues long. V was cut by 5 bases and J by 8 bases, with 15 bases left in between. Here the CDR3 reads CSAPQGLGEKLFF. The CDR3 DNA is TGCAGTGCTCCTCAGGGGTTAGGAGAAAAACTGTTTTTT.

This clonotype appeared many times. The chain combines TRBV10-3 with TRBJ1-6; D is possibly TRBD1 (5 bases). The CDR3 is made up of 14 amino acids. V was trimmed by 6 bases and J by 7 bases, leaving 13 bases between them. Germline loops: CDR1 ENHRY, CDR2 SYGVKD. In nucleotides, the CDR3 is TGTGCCATCAGGACCGACAGTCAGAATTCACCCCTCCACTTT. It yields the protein CAIRTDSQNSPLHF.

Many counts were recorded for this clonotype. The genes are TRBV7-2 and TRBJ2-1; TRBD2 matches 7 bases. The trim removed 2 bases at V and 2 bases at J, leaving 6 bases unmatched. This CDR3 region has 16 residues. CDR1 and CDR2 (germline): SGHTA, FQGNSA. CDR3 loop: CASSLRSGITYNEQFF. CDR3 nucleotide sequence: TGTGCCAGCAGCTTACGAAGCGGGATAACCTACAATGAGCAGTTCTTC.

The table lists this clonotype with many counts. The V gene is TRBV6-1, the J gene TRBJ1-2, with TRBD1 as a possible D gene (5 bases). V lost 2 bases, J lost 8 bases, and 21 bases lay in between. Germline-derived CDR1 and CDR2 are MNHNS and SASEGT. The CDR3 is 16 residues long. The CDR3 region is CASSETRGRATYGYTF. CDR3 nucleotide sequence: TGTGCCAGCAGTGAAACCCGGGGACGGGCAACTTACGGCTACACCTTC.

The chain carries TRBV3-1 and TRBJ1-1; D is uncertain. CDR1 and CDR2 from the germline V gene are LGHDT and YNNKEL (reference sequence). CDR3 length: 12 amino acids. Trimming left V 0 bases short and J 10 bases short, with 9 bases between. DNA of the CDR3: TGTGCCAGCAGCCAAGAGAGGCGGGTAGCTTTCTTT. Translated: CASSQERRVAFF.

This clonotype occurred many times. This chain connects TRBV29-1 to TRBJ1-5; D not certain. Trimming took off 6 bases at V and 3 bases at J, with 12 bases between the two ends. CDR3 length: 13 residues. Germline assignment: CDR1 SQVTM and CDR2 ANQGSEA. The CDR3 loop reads CSVTSGFNQPQHF. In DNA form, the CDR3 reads TGCAGCGTAACGTCTGGGTTCAATCAGCCCCAGCATTTT.

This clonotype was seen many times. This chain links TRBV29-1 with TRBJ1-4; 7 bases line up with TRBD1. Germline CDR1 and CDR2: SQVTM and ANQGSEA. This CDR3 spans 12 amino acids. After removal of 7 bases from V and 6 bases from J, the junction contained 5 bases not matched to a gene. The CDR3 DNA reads TGCAGCGGCCGTACAGGGGATGAAAAACTGTTTTTT. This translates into CSGRTGDEKLFF.

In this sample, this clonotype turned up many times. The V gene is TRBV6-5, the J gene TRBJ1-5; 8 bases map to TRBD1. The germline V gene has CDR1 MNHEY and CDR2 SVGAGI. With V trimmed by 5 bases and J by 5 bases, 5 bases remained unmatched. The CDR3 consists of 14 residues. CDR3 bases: TGTGCCAGCAGTGTCACAGGGGGTGATCAGCCCCAGCATTTT. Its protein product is CASSVTGGDQPQHF.

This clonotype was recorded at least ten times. CDR3 sequence (DNA): TGTGCCAGCAGTTTGACTAGCGGGGTCAATGAGCAGTTCTTC. This translates into CASSLTSGVNEQFF. The V call is TRBV5-5, the J call TRBJ2-1; 11 nucleotides line up with TRBD2. CDR1 and CDR2 (germline): SGHKS, YYEKEE (reference sequence). V was clipped by 5 bases and J by 6 bases; unmatched bases: 4. The CDR3 runs to 14 residues. Supplemented by reference TRBV5-5 and TRBJ2-1, the full variable domain reads DAGVTQSPTHLIKTRGQQVTLRCSPISGHKSVSWYQQVLGQGPQFIFQYYEKEERGRGNFPDRFSARQFPNYSSELNVNALLLGDSALYLCASSLTSGVNEQFFGPGTRLTVL.

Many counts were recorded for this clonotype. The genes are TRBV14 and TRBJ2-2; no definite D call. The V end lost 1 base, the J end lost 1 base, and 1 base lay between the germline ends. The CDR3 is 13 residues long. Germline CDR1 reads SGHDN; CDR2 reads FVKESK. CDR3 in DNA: TGTGCCAGCAGCCAAGGGAACACCGGGGAGCTGTTTTTT. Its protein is CASSQGNTGELFF.

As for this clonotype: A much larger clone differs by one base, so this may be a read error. Here the CDR3 reads CASSPDHNTQYF. The DNA for the CDR3 is TGCGCCAGCAGCCCAGACCACAATACGCAGTATTTT. The chain is built from TRBV5-1 and TRBJ2-3; D gene uncertain. The CDR3 is 12 amino acids. Per germline, CDR1 SGHRS and CDR2 YFSETQ. Trimming removed 4 bases at V and 7 bases at J, with 10 bases between.

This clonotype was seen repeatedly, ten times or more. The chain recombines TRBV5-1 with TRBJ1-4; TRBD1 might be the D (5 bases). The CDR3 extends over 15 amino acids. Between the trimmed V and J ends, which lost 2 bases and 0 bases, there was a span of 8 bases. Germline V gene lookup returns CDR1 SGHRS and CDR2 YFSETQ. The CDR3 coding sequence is TGCGCCAGCAGCTTATCACAGGCAACTAATGAAAAACTGTTTTTT. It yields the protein CASSLSQATNEKLFF.

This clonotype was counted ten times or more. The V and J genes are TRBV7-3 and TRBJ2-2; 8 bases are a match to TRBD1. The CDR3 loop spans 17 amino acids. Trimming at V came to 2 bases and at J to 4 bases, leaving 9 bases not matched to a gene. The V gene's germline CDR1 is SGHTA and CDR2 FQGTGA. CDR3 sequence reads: CASSLGGGTGGTGELFF. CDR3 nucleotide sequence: TGTGCCAGCAGCTTAGGCGGCGGGACAGGCGGCACCGGGGAGCTGTTTTTT.

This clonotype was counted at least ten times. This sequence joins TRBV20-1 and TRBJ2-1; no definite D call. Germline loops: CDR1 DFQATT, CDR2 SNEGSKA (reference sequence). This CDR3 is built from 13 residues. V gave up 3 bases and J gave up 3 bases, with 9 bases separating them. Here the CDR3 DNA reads TGCAGTGCTAGTCGCGCGGTCTACAATGAGCAGTTCTTC. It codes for CSASRAVYNEQFF.

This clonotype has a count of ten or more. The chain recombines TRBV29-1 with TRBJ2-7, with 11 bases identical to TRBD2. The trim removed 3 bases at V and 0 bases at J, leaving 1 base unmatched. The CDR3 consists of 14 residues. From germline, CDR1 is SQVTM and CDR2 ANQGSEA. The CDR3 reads CSVETSGTSYEQYF. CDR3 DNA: TGCAGCGTTGAGACTAGCGGGACCTCCTACGAGCAGTACTTC.

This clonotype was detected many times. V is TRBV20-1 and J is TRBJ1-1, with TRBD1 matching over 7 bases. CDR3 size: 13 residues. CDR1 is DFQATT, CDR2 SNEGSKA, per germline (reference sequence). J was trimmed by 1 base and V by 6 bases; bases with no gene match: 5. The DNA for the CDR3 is TGCAGTGCCTCGACAGGGCGGAACACTGAAGCTTTCTTT. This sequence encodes CSASTGRNTEAFF.

The CDR3 spells CASRRDSYNEQFF. The CDR3, as DNA: TGTGCCAGCAGGCGGGACAGTTACAATGAGCAGTTCTTC. J is TRBJ2-1 and V is TRBV7-3; D possibly corresponds to TRBD1 (7 bases). The CDR3 has 13 amino acids. V was shortened by 6 bases and J by 4 bases, with 10 bases between the two germline ends. Germline V CDR1 and CDR2: SGHTA, FQGTGA.

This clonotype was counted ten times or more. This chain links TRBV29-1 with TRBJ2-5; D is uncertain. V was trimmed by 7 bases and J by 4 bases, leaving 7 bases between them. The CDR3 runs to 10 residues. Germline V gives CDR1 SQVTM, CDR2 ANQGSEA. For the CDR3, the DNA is TGCAGCGGCCGTGGAGAGACCCAGTACTTC. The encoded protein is CSGRGETQYF.

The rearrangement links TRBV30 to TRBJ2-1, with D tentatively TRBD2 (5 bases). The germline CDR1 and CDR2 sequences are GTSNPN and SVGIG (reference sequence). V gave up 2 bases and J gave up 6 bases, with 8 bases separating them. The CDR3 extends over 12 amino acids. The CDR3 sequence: CAWSKSGNEQFF. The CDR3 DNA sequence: TGTGCCTGGAGTAAGAGCGGCAATGAGCAGTTCTTC.

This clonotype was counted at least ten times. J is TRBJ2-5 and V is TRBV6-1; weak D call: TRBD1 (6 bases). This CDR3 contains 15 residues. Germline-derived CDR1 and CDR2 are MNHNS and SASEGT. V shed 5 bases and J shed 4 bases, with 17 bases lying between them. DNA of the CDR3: TGTGCCAGCAGTAGATCGACAGGACCCTCAGAGACCCAGTACTTC. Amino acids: CASSRSTGPSETQYF.

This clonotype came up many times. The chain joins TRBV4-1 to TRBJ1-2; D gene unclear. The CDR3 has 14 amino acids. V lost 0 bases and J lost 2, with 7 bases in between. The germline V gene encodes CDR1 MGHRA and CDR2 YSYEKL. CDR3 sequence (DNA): TGCGCCAGCAGCCAAGATCTGGGGAACTATGGCTACACCTTC. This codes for CASSQDLGNYGYTF.

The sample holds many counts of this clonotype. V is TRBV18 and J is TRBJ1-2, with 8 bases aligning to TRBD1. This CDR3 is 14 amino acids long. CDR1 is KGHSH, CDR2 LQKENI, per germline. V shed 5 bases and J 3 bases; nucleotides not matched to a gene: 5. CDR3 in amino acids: CASSLDRADYGYTF. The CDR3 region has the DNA TGTGCCAGCTCATTGGACAGGGCGGACTATGGCTACACCTTC. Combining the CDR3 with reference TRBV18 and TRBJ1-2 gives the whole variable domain NAGVMQNPRHLVRRRGQEARLRCSPMKGHSHVYWYRQLPEEGLKFMVYLQKENIIDESGMPKERFSAEFPKEGPSILRIQQVVRGDSAAYFCASSLDRADYGYTFGSGTRLTVV.

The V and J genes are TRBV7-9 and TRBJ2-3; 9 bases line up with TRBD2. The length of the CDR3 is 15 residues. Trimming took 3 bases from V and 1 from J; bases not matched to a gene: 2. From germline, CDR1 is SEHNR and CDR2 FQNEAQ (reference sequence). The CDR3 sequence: CASSFSGSGTDTQYF. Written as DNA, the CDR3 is TGTGCCAGCAGCTTTAGCGGGAGCGGCACAGATACGCAGTATTTT.

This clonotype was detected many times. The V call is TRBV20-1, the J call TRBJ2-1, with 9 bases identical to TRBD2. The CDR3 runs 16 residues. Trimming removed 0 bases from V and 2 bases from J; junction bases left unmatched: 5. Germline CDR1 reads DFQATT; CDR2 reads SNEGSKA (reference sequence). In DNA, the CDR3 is TGCAGTGCTAGAGAACCAGCGGGAGGAACCTACAATGAGCAGTTCTTC. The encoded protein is CSAREPAGGTYNEQFF.

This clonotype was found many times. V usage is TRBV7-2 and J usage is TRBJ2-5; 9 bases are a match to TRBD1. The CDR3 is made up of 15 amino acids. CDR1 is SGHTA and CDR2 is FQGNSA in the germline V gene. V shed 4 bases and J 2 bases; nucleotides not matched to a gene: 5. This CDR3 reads CASSWGQGRQETQYF. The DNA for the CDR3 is TGTGCCAGCAGCTGGGGACAGGGTCGTCAAGAGACCCAGTACTTC.